These 23 T cell receptor beta chains came from one sample sequenced in a study of blood T cell repertoires in COVID-19. The repertoire was sequenced with immunoSEQ multiplex PCR; TCRdb's copy has only in-frame clones and lacks some. Here the sample spans a few hundred thousand clones, around 87% being singletons. Sample: PBMCs or T cells enriched from blood (not recorded which). The receptors come from a man between 25 and 39 years old who had recovered from COVID-19.

The chain joins TRBV5-1 to TRBJ2-7, with D possibly being TRBD1 (5 bases). Trimming took 0 bases from V and 3 from J, leaving 7 bases between them. Germline V lookup: CDR1 SGHRS, CDR2 YFSETQ. The CDR3 spans 13 residues. CDR3 amino acids: CASSLDDSYEQYF. The DNA of the CDR3 is TGCGCCAGCAGCTTGGATGACAGCTACGAGCAGTACTTC.

V is TRBV10-3 and J is TRBJ2-3, with 7 nucleotides matching TRBD1. Trimming cost V 3 bases and J 1 base; bases outside gene matches: 4. The V gene's germline CDR1 is ENHRY and CDR2 SYGVKD. The length of the CDR3 is 15 residues. The CDR3: CAISDSQGGTDTQYF. The CDR3 nucleotides read TGTGCCATCAGTGATTCCCAGGGGGGCACAGATACGCAGTATTTT.

The chain recombines TRBV7-6 with TRBJ2-7; D is ambiguous. The CDR3 contains 16 residues. In germline, CDR1 is SGHVS, CDR2 FNYEAQ. Trimming removed 1 base from V and 2 bases from J, with 15 bases in between. The CDR3, as DNA: TGTGCCAGCAGCTTAGGGTCCGGCGGTGTCCCCTACGAGCAGTACTTC. Translated, it gives CASSLGSGGVPYEQYF.

This clone was observed a few times. The chain links TRBV2 to TRBJ1-2, with D possibly TRBD1 on 5 matching bases. The CDR3 spans 13 residues. Germline V gene data show CDR1 as SNHLY and CDR2 as FYNNEI. Between the trimmed V and J ends, which lost 6 bases and 7 bases, there was a span of 15 bases. DNA for the CDR3: TGTGCCAGCAGATTGCAACCGGGGGGTGGCTACACCTTC. Translating gives CASRLQPGGGYTF.

The chain joins TRBV6-4 to TRBJ2-6; no reliable D call. CDR1 is MRHNA, CDR2 SNTAGT, per germline. V was clipped by 3 bases and J by 1 base, with 7 bases between them. CDR3 length: 15 amino acids. For the CDR3, the DNA is TGTGCCAGCAGTGAGTCCCTGTCTGGGGCCAACGTCCTGACTTTC. This sequence encodes CASSESLSGANVLTF.

This clone was observed a handful of times. The gene calls are TRBV9 and TRBJ1-2, with D possibly matching TRBD1 (6 bases). CDR1 is SGDLS and CDR2 is YYNGEE in the germline V gene. The CDR3 contains 12 residues. Trimming took 7 bases from V and 6 from J, leaving 13 bases between them. The CDR3: CASEGGVDGYTF. The CDR3 nucleotides are TGTGCCAGCGAAGGGGGGGTCGATGGCTACACCTTC.

This clone appeared once. This chain uses TRBV30 with TRBJ1-2, with 8 bases aligning to TRBD1. This CDR3 is built from 13 residues. J gave up 7 bases and V 3 bases, and 7 bases lay outside the gene matches. The germline V gene has CDR1 GTSNPN and CDR2 SVGIG (reference sequence). This chain's CDR3 is CAWRGQGAGGYTF. CDR3 sequence (DNA): TGTGCCTGGAGGGGCCAGGGGGCGGGTGGCTACACCTTC.

This chain joins TRBV18 and TRBJ1-1; possibly TRBD1 for D (5 bases). The ends were cut back, 3 bases at V and 3 bases at J, with 8 bases in the middle. Looked up from germline, CDR1 is KGHSH and CDR2 is LQKENI. The CDR3 consists of 13 residues. For the CDR3, the DNA is TGTGCCAGCTCACCCAGGGAGGACACTGAAGCTTTCTTT. Translation gives CASSPREDTEAFF.

The genes are TRBV6-5 and TRBJ1-1, with D possibly being TRBD1 (5 bases). V gave up 6 bases and J gave up 2 bases, with 16 bases separating them. This CDR3 is 15 amino acids long. Germline assignment: CDR1 MNHEY and CDR2 SVGAGI. This CDR3 is CASRLTDTANTEAFF. The CDR3 nucleotides read TGTGCCAGCAGACTGACGGACACAGCTAACACTGAAGCTTTCTTT.

In the case of this clone: Other DNA sequences within the sample encode an identical CDR3. CDR3 residues: CASSPPGNTEAFF. The CDR3 nucleotides are TGTGCCAGTAGTCCCCCGGGGAACACTGAAGCTTTCTTT. The V gene is TRBV19, the J gene TRBJ1-1; no clear D gene. V lost 5 bases and J 1 base, leaving 8 bases between the germline ends. Looked up from germline, CDR1 is LNHDA and CDR2 is SQIVND (reference sequence). The CDR3 is made up of 13 amino acids.

The chain links TRBV18 to TRBJ2-7; 12 bases align to TRBD1. This CDR3 contains 15 residues. Germline V gene sequence: CDR1 KGHSH, CDR2 LQKENI. Unmatched junction bases numbered 8, after V lost 5 bases and J lost 6 bases. CDR3 DNA: TGTGCCAGCTCATCCCCCGGGACAGGGGGCGGCGAGCAGTACTTC. Translation gives CASSSPGTGGGEQYF.

Written as DNA, the CDR3 is TGTGCCAGCTCGCATACCGGGACTAGGAGTGGAGGAGAGCAGTTCTTC. This encodes CASSHTGTRSGGEQFF. The genes are TRBV18 and TRBJ2-1; 8 nucleotides line up with TRBD2. Germline V gene data show CDR1 as KGHSH and CDR2 as LQKENI. The trim removed 6 bases at V and 10 bases at J, leaving 17 bases unmatched. This CDR3 has 16 amino acids.

The chain combines TRBV4-3 with TRBJ1-5, with a possible D match to TRBD1 (6 bases). This CDR3 comprises 15 residues. V was cut by 0 bases and J by 7 bases, with 13 bases left in between. In germline, CDR1 is LGHNA, CDR2 YSLEER. The CDR3 coding sequence is TGCGCCAGCAGCCAAGACGGCAGGGGCCACCAGCCCCAGCATTTT. This sequence encodes CASSQDGRGHQPQHF.

The chain has TRBV6-1 and TRBJ2-1; D might be TRBD2 (7 bases). The CDR3 spans 15 residues. V was cut by 2 bases and J by 2 bases, with 10 bases left in between. CDR1 is MNHNS and CDR2 is SASEGT in the germline V gene. CDR3: CASSETGGTYNEQFF. CDR3 sequence (DNA): TGTGCCAGCAGTGAAACGGGGGGCACCTACAATGAGCAGTTCTTC.

V usage is TRBV4-1 and J usage is TRBJ1-4; D perhaps matches TRBD1 (6 bases). Germline loops: CDR1 MGHRA, CDR2 YSYEKL. The CDR3 length is 15 residues. V lost 4 bases to trimming and J lost 5 bases, with 14 bases between them. CDR3 DNA sequence: TGCGCCAGCAGCCCCCACCTGCAGGGGAATGAAAAACTGTTTTTT. It specifies CASSPHLQGNEKLFF.

The chain couples TRBV12-3 or TRBV12-4 to TRBJ1-2, with 7 bases matching TRBD1. J lost 9 bases, V lost 5 bases, and 6 bases had no gene match. This CDR3 contains 12 residues. This chain's CDR3 is CASSETQGSYTF. The CDR3 DNA sequence: TGTGCCAGCAGTGAGACACAGGGGAGCTACACCTTC.

The chain recombines TRBV30 with TRBJ2-7; 7 bases agree with TRBD1. Trimming cost V 3 bases and J 0 bases; bases outside gene matches: 11. CDR1 and CDR2 (germline): GTSNPN, SVGIG (reference sequence). The CDR3 is 16 amino acids. The CDR3 sequence: CAWSPKPGTVSYEQYF. Here the CDR3 DNA reads TGTGCCTGGAGCCCTAAACCCGGGACAGTCTCCTACGAGCAGTACTTC.

This chain joins TRBV6-5 and TRBJ2-5, with a possible D match to TRBD2 (6 bases). The CDR3 has 15 residues. Per germline, CDR1 MNHEY and CDR2 SVGAGI. V was clipped by 5 bases and J by 5 bases, with 18 bases between them. CDR3 in DNA: TGTGCCAGCAGTAACCCGGGGGTTGGGCAGGAGACCCAGTACTTC. Encoded protein: CASSNPGVGQETQYF.

The V gene is TRBV5-1, the J gene TRBJ2-2; TRBD1 might be the D (5 bases). Germline CDR1 is SGHRS and CDR2 is YFSETQ. Between the trimmed V and J ends, which lost 5 bases and 3 bases, there was a span of 11 bases. There are 14 residues in the CDR3. CDR3 bases: TGCGCCAGCAGTCCGACAGAATACACCGGGGAGCTGTTTTTT. It translates to CASSPTEYTGELFF.

The chain uses TRBV9 and TRBJ2-3; TRBD2 is a possible D gene (6 bases). The V gene lost 0 bases and the J gene lost 1 base, with 12 bases spanning the gap. The length of the CDR3 is 16 residues. CDR1 is SGDLS and CDR2 is YYNGEE in the germline V gene. CDR3 bases: TGTGCCAGCAGCGTAGATAATCCGGGGGGCACAGATACGCAGTATTTT. It encodes CASSVDNPGGTDTQYF.

This chain uses TRBV10-3 with TRBJ1-4; TRBD1 matches at 9 bases. The CDR3 covers 15 residues. Trimming removed 5 bases from V and 7 bases from J; junction bases left unmatched: 8. Germline V gives CDR1 ENHRY, CDR2 SYGVKD. CDR3 nucleotides: TGTGCCATCAGTCCCGGGACAGGGCCTCGTGAAAAACTGTTTTTT. It specifies CAISPGTGPREKLFF.

The chain employs TRBV28 and TRBJ2-1; the match to TRBD2 covers 11 bases. V was pared by 7 bases and J by 7 bases, with 6 bases of the junction left unmatched. Per the germline V gene, CDR1 is MDHEN and CDR2 is SYDVKM. There are 14 residues in the CDR3. The CDR3 region is CASISGGAQNEQFF. The DNA of the CDR3 is TGTGCCAGCATTAGCGGGGGGGCCCAGAATGAGCAGTTCTTC.

The chain combines TRBV30 with TRBJ2-7; D is possibly TRBD1 (6 bases). The V end was cut by 1 base, the J end by 2 bases, with 9 bases between. This CDR3 has 13 residues. CDR1 and CDR2 from the germline V gene are GTSNPN and SVGIG (reference sequence). For the CDR3, the DNA is TGTGCCTGGAGTGCACAGGGACCCTACGAGCAGTACTTC. Encoded protein: CAWSAQGPYEQYF.